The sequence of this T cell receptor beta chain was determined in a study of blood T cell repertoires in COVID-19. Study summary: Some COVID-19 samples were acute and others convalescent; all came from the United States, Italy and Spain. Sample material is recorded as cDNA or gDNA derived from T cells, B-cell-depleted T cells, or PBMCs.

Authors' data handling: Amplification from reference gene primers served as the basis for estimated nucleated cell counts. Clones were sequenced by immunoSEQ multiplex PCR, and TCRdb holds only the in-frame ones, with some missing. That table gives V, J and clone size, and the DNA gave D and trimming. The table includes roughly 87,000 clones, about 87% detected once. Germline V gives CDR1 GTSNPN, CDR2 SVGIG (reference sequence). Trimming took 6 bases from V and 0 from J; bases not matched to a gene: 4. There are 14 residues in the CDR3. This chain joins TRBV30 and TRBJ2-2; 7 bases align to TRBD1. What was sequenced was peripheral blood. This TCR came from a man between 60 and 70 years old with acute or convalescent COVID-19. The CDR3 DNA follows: TGTGCCTGTCAGGGGGTCGCGAACACCGGGGAGCTGTTTTTT. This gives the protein CACQGVANTGELFF.